Below are 31 T cell receptor beta chains sequenced from a single sample in a study of T cells in pancreatic ductal adenocarcinoma. Sequencing was performed with immunoSEQ multiplex PCR; in TCRdb, only in-frame clones are kept and a portion is missing. The sample lists around 94,000 clones; 90% to 95% were seen once. Surgery without prior neoadjuvant therapy was the treatment of the selected pancreatic ductal adenocarcinoma patients. Sequenced input: PBMCs. Every receptor here comes from a human donor with pancreatic ductal adenocarcinoma.

The chain employs TRBV19 and TRBJ2-7; 9 positions match TRBD1. Per the germline V gene, CDR1 is LNHDA and CDR2 is SQIVND (reference sequence). This CDR3 comprises 16 residues. J gave up 2 bases and V 5 bases, and 10 bases lay outside the gene matches. In DNA form, the CDR3 reads TGTGCCAGTAGTCCCTCAACAGGGGGCCTCCCCTACGAGCAGTACTTC. This translates into CASSPSTGGLPYEQYF.

The rearrangement links TRBV7-3 to TRBJ2-7; tentative D call: TRBD2 (6 bases). Germline V gene sequence: CDR1 SGHTA, CDR2 FQGTGA. Trimming cost V 1 base and J 3 bases, with 13 bases left between them. CDR3 length: 15 amino acids. CDR3 bases: TGTGCCAGCAGCTTAATTGGGACTGATCACTACGAGCAGTACTTC. It is translated as CASSLIGTDHYEQYF.

V is TRBV7-2 and J is TRBJ1-4, with 7 bases identical to TRBD1. The CDR3 covers 15 residues. With V trimmed by 1 base and J by 7 bases, 6 bases remained unmatched. Germline CDR1 is SGHTA and CDR2 is FQGNSA. The DNA for the CDR3 is TGTGCCAGCAGCTTAGTGGAGGGGGCAGGTGAAAAACTGTTTTTT. Translation gives CASSLVEGAGEKLFF.

The rearrangement uses TRBV7-9 and TRBJ2-7; 10 bases are shared with TRBD1. This CDR3 has 15 residues. The V gene's germline CDR1 is SEHNR and CDR2 FQNEAQ (reference sequence). The junction had 8 bases not matched to a gene; V was cut back by 5 bases and J by 4 bases. The CDR3 reads CASSRGGGQGYEQYF. CDR3 coding DNA: TGTGCCAGCAGCCGAGGCGGGGGACAGGGGTACGAGCAGTACTTC. Full variable domain (outside the CDR3, taken from reference TRBV7-9 and TRBJ2-7): DTGVSQNPRHKITKRGQNVTFRCDPISEHNRLYWYRQTLGQGPEFLTYFQNEAQLEKSRLLSDRFSAERPKGSFSTLEIQRTEQGDSAMYLCASSRGGGQGYEQYFGPGTRLTVT.

The CDR3: CASSSTHNEQFF. As DNA, the CDR3 is TGTGCCAGCAGTTCGACTCACAATGAGCAGTTCTTC. The V call is TRBV28, the J call TRBJ2-1, with unresolved D. V was trimmed by 4 bases and J by 5 bases, leaving 6 bases between them. The CDR3 covers 12 residues. Germline CDR1 is MDHEN and CDR2 is SYDVKM.

The chain carries TRBV19 and TRBJ2-3, with 7 bases aligning to TRBD1. The junction had 3 bases not matched to a gene; V was cut back by 4 bases and J by 2 bases. Germline loops: CDR1 LNHDA, CDR2 SQIVND (reference sequence). The CDR3 extends over 14 amino acids. CDR3 protein: CASSRGQFTDTQYF. For the CDR3, the DNA is TGTGCCAGTAGTAGGGGACAGTTCACAGATACGCAGTATTTT.

The chain links TRBV6-5 to TRBJ2-7; maybe TRBD1 (6 bases). V lost 8 bases to trimming and J lost 5 bases, with 16 bases between them. Germline CDR1 reads MNHEY; CDR2 reads SVGAGI. The CDR3 runs to 13 residues. The CDR3 bases are TGTGCCAGCTCCCCAACGGGACAACACGAGCAGTACTTC. Translating gives CASSPTGQHEQYF.

The chain links TRBV2 to TRBJ2-7; 7 nucleotides agree with TRBD1. CDR3 length: 12 amino acids. Germline V gives CDR1 SNHLY, CDR2 FYNNEI. The V and J ends lost 8 bases and 5 bases, in that order; junction bases with no gene match: 6. CDR3 region: CASSRTGHEQYF. CDR3 nucleotides: TGTGCCAGCTCAAGGACAGGTCACGAGCAGTACTTC.

V is TRBV6-1 and J is TRBJ2-7; no reliable D call. This CDR3 contains 11 residues. Germline loops: CDR1 MNHNS, CDR2 SASEGT. V was pared by 6 bases and J by 5 bases, with 8 bases between. CDR3 DNA sequence: TGTGCCAGCAGCGTACTCCACGAGCAGTACTTC. It codes for CASSVLHEQYF.

The genes are TRBV6-1 and TRBJ2-3; TRBD2 might be the D (5 bases). Germline V lookup: CDR1 MNHNS, CDR2 SASEGT. This CDR3 has 13 amino acids. Trimming removed 9 bases from V and 2 bases from J, with 12 bases in between. The CDR3 sequence: CASAGQDTDTQYF. CDR3 coding DNA: TGTGCCAGTGCGGGCCAAGACACAGATACGCAGTATTTT.

The chain is built from TRBV28 and TRBJ2-1, with D unresolved. Germline lookup yields CDR1 MDHEN and CDR2 SYDVKM. The CDR3 runs 13 residues. Between the trimmed V and J ends, which lost 3 bases and 6 bases, there was a span of 9 bases. CDR3 in DNA: TGTGCCAGCAGTTTTCAGACGGGCAATGAGCAGTTCTTC. The encoded protein is CASSFQTGNEQFF.

This chain connects TRBV29-1 to TRBJ2-1; D uncertain. The CDR3 spans 15 residues. V was shortened by 3 bases and J by 4 bases, with 16 bases between the two germline ends. The germline gives CDR1 SQVTM, CDR2 ANQGSEA. The CDR3 DNA sequence: TGCAGCGTTGATTTATACGCAGGCCCTTACAATGAGCAGTTCTTC. This translates into CSVDLYAGPYNEQFF.

V is TRBV2 and J is TRBJ2-5; D call uncertain. The CDR3 is made up of 11 amino acids. V dropped 4 bases and J dropped 3 bases, with 3 bases sitting between them. Germline V gives CDR1 SNHLY, CDR2 FYNNEI. The CDR3 DNA follows: TGTGCCAGCAGTGGAGAAGAGACCCAGTACTTC. Translating gives CASSGEETQYF.

Here the CDR3 reads CASSVGLAGEGPETQYF. CDR3 nucleotides: TGTGCCAGCAGCGTAGGCTTGGCGGGAGAGGGACCGGAGACCCAGTACTTC. The rearrangement joins TRBV9 to TRBJ2-5; TRBD2 matches 7 bases. V was pared by 0 bases and J by 5 bases, with 13 bases of the junction left unmatched. The CDR3 is 17 residues long. Germline CDR1 SGDLS, CDR2 YYNGEE.

This clone was observed a handful of times. This CDR3 is CASSPTGEIGYEQYF. Written as DNA, the CDR3 is TGTGCCAGCAGTCCCACAGGGGAGATTGGGTACGAGCAGTACTTC. The chain couples TRBV2 to TRBJ2-7; 7 nucleotides line up with TRBD1. Trimming removed 5 bases from V and 4 bases from J; junction bases left unmatched: 11. From germline, CDR1 is SNHLY and CDR2 FYNNEI. The length of the CDR3 is 15 residues.

The rearrangement uses TRBV29-1 and TRBJ2-5, with TRBD1 matching over 8 bases. Germline CDR1 and CDR2: SQVTM and ANQGSEA. V lost 6 bases to trimming and J lost 5 bases; unmatched junction nucleotides: 8. There are 13 residues in the CDR3. In DNA form, the CDR3 reads TGCAGCGTGGCCCCGCCAGGGGGCGAGACCCAGTACTTC. Translation: CSVAPPGGETQYF. Full variable domain (rest looked up from reference TRBV29-1 and TRBJ2-5): SAVISQKPSRDICQRGTSLTIQCQVDSQVTMMFWYRQQPGQSLTLIATANQGSEATYESGFVIDKFPISRPNLTFSTLTVSNMSPEDSSIYLCSVAPPGGETQYFGPGTRLLVL.

J is TRBJ1-5 and V is TRBV30; 8 bases line up with TRBD1. The CDR3 length is 15 residues. Unmatched junction bases numbered 8, after V lost 3 bases and J lost 4 bases. Germline V gives CDR1 GTSNPN, CDR2 SVGIG (reference sequence). The chain's CDR3 is CAWSLGQAKNQPQHF. DNA of the CDR3: TGTGCCTGGAGCCTGGGACAGGCGAAGAATCAGCCCCAGCATTTT.

The chain couples TRBV7-2 to TRBJ1-2, with 8 positions matching TRBD1. Germline trimming cut 1 base from V and 2 bases from J; bases unmatched to any gene: 6. The germline V gene encodes CDR1 SGHTA and CDR2 FQGNSA. The CDR3 covers 16 residues. The CDR3 DNA reads as TGTGCCAGCAGCTTAGTTACAGGGGGTACGAACTATGGCTACACCTTC. Amino acids: CASSLVTGGTNYGYTF.

This rearrangement joins TRBV5-5 to TRBJ2-7, with 7 bases identical to TRBD2. Germline trimming cut 5 bases from V and 6 bases from J; bases unmatched to any gene: 8. Germline CDR1 and CDR2: SGHKS and YYEKEE (reference sequence). This CDR3 comprises 13 residues. DNA for the CDR3: TGTGCCAGCAGACTCAGCGGGACCTCCGAGCAGTACTTC. Residues: CASRLSGTSEQYF.

The rearrangement links TRBV27 to TRBJ1-5; tentatively, D is TRBD1 (6 bases). The germline V gene encodes CDR1 MNHEY and CDR2 SMNVEV (reference sequence). The V gene lost 2 bases and the J gene lost 7 bases, with 9 bases spanning the gap. The CDR3 runs 13 residues. The CDR3 sequence: CASSLEGVQPQHF. CDR3 DNA sequence: TGTGCCAGCAGTTTAGAGGGGGTGCAGCCCCAGCATTTT.

The chain links TRBV25-1 to TRBJ2-2, with 10 nucleotides matching TRBD1. CDR3 length: 17 residues. V was pared by 1 base and J by 3 bases, with 5 bases of the junction left unmatched. Germline V gene sequence: CDR1 MGHDK, CDR2 SYGVNS. Here the CDR3 reads CASSESRDRGYTGELFF. CDR3 nucleotides: TGTGCCAGCAGTGAATCCAGGGACAGGGGATACACCGGGGAGCTGTTTTTT.

For the CDR3, the DNA is TGTGCCAGCAGTTTAGGGGGCTCGACAGATACGCAGTATTTT. Its translation: CASSLGGSTDTQYF. The chain uses TRBV6-5 and TRBJ2-3; 7 bases map to TRBD1. Germline CDR1 and CDR2: MNHEY and SVGAGI. With 4 bases clipped from V and 3 bases from J, the junction kept 4 bases outside the gene matches. This CDR3 is built from 14 residues.

V is TRBV4-1 and J is TRBJ2-1, with D possibly matching TRBD1 (6 bases). The V end was cut by 0 bases, the J end by 1 base, with 13 bases between. Germline V CDR1 and CDR2: MGHRA, YSYEKL. CDR3 length: 17 residues. This CDR3 reads CASSQDQARGSYNEQFF. In DNA form, the CDR3 reads TGCGCCAGCAGCCAAGATCAGGCCAGGGGATCCTACAATGAGCAGTTCTTC.

The chain has TRBV5-1 and TRBJ2-3, with TRBD1 matching 7 bases. Germline CDR1 and CDR2: SGHRS and YFSETQ. The trim removed 8 bases at V and 1 base at J, leaving 4 bases unmatched. The CDR3 consists of 13 residues. DNA of the CDR3: TGCGCCAGTCGACAGGGCGGCACAGATACGCAGTATTTT. Its translation: CASRQGGTDTQYF.

The chain couples TRBV5-1 to TRBJ1-1; maybe TRBD1 (5 bases). V was shortened by 0 bases and J by 6 bases, with 15 bases between the two germline ends. This CDR3 is built from 15 residues. Per the germline V gene, CDR1 is SGHRS and CDR2 is YFSETQ. CDR3 nucleotides: TGCGCCAGCAGCTTGGAAGGGGCTCCCTCTTCTGAAGCTTTCTTT. Translated: CASSLEGAPSSEAFF.

V usage is TRBV4-2 and J usage is TRBJ1-3, with D unresolved. The germline gives CDR1 LGHNA, CDR2 YNFKEQ. V lost 4 bases and J lost 8, with 15 bases in between. CDR3 length equals 14 residues. In DNA form, the CDR3 reads TGTGCCAGCAGCCGCTCACCTGAGGTGCACACCATATATTTT. Residues: CASSRSPEVHTIYF.

This clone was detected only once. This chain uses TRBV6-6 with TRBJ2-3; the D gene is possibly TRBD2 (5 bases). The CDR3 is 12 residues long. Germline V gene data show CDR1 as MNHNY and CDR2 as SVGAGI (reference sequence). V lost 5 bases and J 4 bases, leaving 7 bases between the germline ends. In DNA form, the CDR3 reads TGTGCCAGCAGTGAGGGCCCAGATACGCAGTATTTT. Translated, it gives CASSEGPDTQYF.

The genes are TRBV5-1 and TRBJ2-7, with TRBD2 as a possible D gene (5 bases). V lost 0 bases and J lost 4, with 11 bases in between. The CDR3 contains 14 residues. Germline V gene lookup returns CDR1 SGHRS and CDR2 YFSETQ. The CDR3 region has the DNA TGCGCCAGCAGCTTGGAACTAGTCAAGTACGAGCAGTACTTC. Encoded protein: CASSLELVKYEQYF.

The chain links TRBV2 to TRBJ2-5; a weak D match, TRBD1 (5 bases). The germline V and J ends were trimmed by 3 bases and 9 bases, with 11 bases remaining between them. Germline CDR1 is SNHLY and CDR2 is FYNNEI. The CDR3 totals 12 residues. DNA of the CDR3: TGTGCCAGCAGTGAGGCTGGACACCCCCAGTACTTC. It is translated as CASSEAGHPQYF.

The chain employs TRBV18 and TRBJ1-2; unclear D gene. This CDR3 spans 12 amino acids. Trimming removed 5 bases from V and 3 bases from J, with 7 bases in between. Germline V gives CDR1 KGHSH, CDR2 LQKENI. CDR3 sequence reads: CASSSRDYGYTF. In nucleotides, the CDR3 is TGTGCCAGCTCATCGCGGGACTATGGCTACACCTTC.

The V call is TRBV6-4, the J call TRBJ2-7; 8 bases match TRBD1. CDR1 MRHNA and CDR2 SNTAGT come from the germline V gene. The CDR3 length is 13 residues. The trim removed 2 bases at V and 6 bases at J, leaving 3 bases unmatched. The CDR3 protein is CASSDATGVEQYF. The CDR3 bases are TGTGCCAGCAGTGACGCGACAGGGGTCGAGCAGTACTTC.